A single sample gave rise to the 25 T cell receptor beta chains below, sequenced in a study of control samples from healthy donors and cancer patients. Sequencing used immunoSEQ multiplex PCR; TCRdb keeps in-frame clones, though not all of them. The top ten hold over 2.5% of the sample, which has more than 95,000 clones, approximately 87% seen once. The sequencing sample was made of blood. These TCRs come from a man in his sixties in good health.

This clone was picked up one time. V usage is TRBV6-5 and J usage is TRBJ1-3; possible D gene TRBD1, 5 bases. V was trimmed by 5 bases and J by 2 bases, leaving 13 bases between them. The germline V gene encodes CDR1 MNHEY and CDR2 SVGAGI. The CDR3 has 15 residues. The CDR3 DNA reads as TGTGCCAGCAGTCTTCAGGGAGCGGCTGGAAACACCATATATTTT. Translation gives CASSLQGAAGNTIYF.

This clone has only one observation. The genes are TRBV7-9 and TRBJ1-1; D call uncertain. Trimming took off 5 bases at V and 11 bases at J, with 15 bases between the two ends. CDR3 length: 12 amino acids. Germline V gene sequence: CDR1 SEHNR, CDR2 FQNEAQ (reference sequence). The CDR3 protein is CASSPAEWRAFF. CDR3 DNA: TGTGCCAGCAGCCCGGCGGAATGGAGGGCTTTCTTT.

The V and J genes are TRBV6-5 and TRBJ1-2; 7 nucleotides match TRBD1. Germline CDR1 and CDR2: MNHEY and SVGAGI. The V and J ends lost 2 bases and 5 bases, in that order; junction bases with no gene match: 8. CDR3 size: 15 residues. The CDR3: CASSYTYRDSYGYTF. CDR3 nucleotide sequence: TGTGCCAGCAGTTACACCTACAGGGACAGTTATGGCTACACCTTC.

This chain links TRBV19 with TRBJ1-2; D is uncertain. Germline V gene lookup returns CDR1 LNHDA and CDR2 SQIVND (reference sequence). Trimming took 1 base from V and 7 from J, leaving 7 bases between them. CDR3 length equals 12 residues. The DNA of the CDR3 is TGTGCCAGTAGTATAGGGAATATTGGCTACACCTTC. Protein: CASSIGNIGYTF. Filled out from reference TRBV19 and TRBJ1-2, the complete variable domain reads DGGITQSPKYLFRKEGQNVTLSCEQNLNHDAMYWYRQDPGQGLRLIYYSQIVNDFQKGDIAEGYSVSREKKESFPLTVTSAQKNPTAFYLCASSIGNIGYTFGSGTRLTVV.

This clone turned up a few times. The rearrangement links TRBV2 to TRBJ1-2, with 7 bases that match TRBD1. V was clipped by 6 bases and J by 5 bases; unmatched bases: 9. CDR1 is SNHLY, CDR2 FYNNEI, per germline. The CDR3 has 14 amino acids. CDR3 loop: CASRYGQETYGYTF. In DNA, the CDR3 is TGTGCCAGCAGATACGGACAGGAGACTTATGGCTACACCTTC.

The rearrangement joins TRBV7-2 to TRBJ2-2, with D tentatively TRBD1 or TRBD2 (5 bases each). The V gene lost 5 bases and the J gene lost 0 bases, with 13 bases spanning the gap. From germline, CDR1 is SGHTA and CDR2 FQGNSA. The CDR3 runs 16 residues. The CDR3 sequence: CASSPSGATNTGELFF. The CDR3 bases are TGTGCCAGCAGCCCGTCCGGGGCTACGAACACCGGGGAGCTGTTTTTT.

The chain joins TRBV4-3 to TRBJ2-7; 8 bases align to TRBD1. CDR1 and CDR2 (germline): LGHNA, YSLEER. The CDR3 runs to 16 residues. With 1 base clipped from V and 0 bases from J, the junction kept 5 bases outside the gene matches. CDR3 bases: TGCGCCAGCAGCCAAGGGCAGGGGGCTAGCTCCTACGAGCAGTACTTC. This translates into CASSQGQGASSYEQYF.

The chain couples TRBV28 to TRBJ1-3; no clear D gene. Trimming took 5 bases from V and 0 from J, leaving 14 bases between them. The germline V gene encodes CDR1 MDHEN and CDR2 SYDVKM. The CDR3 length is 16 residues. As DNA, the CDR3 is TGTGCCAGCAGTCCCCACAGCCGGATCTCTGGAAACACCATATATTTT. Translation gives CASSPHSRISGNTIYF.

The genes are TRBV28 and TRBJ2-3, with D uncertain. The germline V gene encodes CDR1 MDHEN and CDR2 SYDVKM. The CDR3 length is 14 residues. Trimming pared 6 bases from V and 4 bases from J, leaving 14 bases between. The CDR3 loop is CASSRFSESDTQYF. As DNA, the CDR3 is TGTGCCAGCAGCCGGTTCTCAGAGTCAGATACGCAGTATTTT.

This clone was found a few times. CDR3 amino acids: CASSPAYGSKYEQYF. The CDR3, as DNA: TGTGCCAGCAGCCCCGCGTACGGAAGTAAGTACGAGCAGTACTTC. This chain joins TRBV28 and TRBJ2-7; the D is unclear. Trimming removed 6 bases from V and 4 bases from J, with 19 bases in between. Germline V gene sequence: CDR1 MDHEN, CDR2 SYDVKM. CDR3 length: 15 amino acids.

The V call is TRBV28, the J call TRBJ1-2; a possible D gene is TRBD1 (6 bases). The germline V gene has CDR1 MDHEN and CDR2 SYDVKM. The germline V and J ends were trimmed by 5 bases and 4 bases, with 14 bases remaining between them. The CDR3 totals 14 residues. CDR3 DNA: TGTGCCAGCAGTCCCGGGACAAACTCCTATGGCTACACCTTC. Its protein product is CASSPGTNSYGYTF.

This chain uses TRBV7-8 with TRBJ1-3; the D is unclear. Deletions cut 0 bases from V and 2 bases from J, with 5 bases between. Germline-derived CDR1 and CDR2 are SGHVS and FQNEAQ. This CDR3 is built from 14 residues. The DNA for the CDR3 is TGTGCCAGCAGCTTAGCTGGTCCTGGAAACACCATATATTTT. Residues: CASSLAGPGNTIYF.

The chain recombines TRBV28 with TRBJ2-1; 12 bases line up with TRBD1. With 0 bases clipped from V and 0 bases from J, the junction kept 12 bases outside the gene matches. Germline V CDR1 and CDR2: MDHEN, SYDVKM. This CDR3 contains 21 residues. CDR3 sequence: CASSLWGPGQGALSSYNEQFF. The CDR3 DNA is TGTGCCAGCAGTTTATGGGGTCCGGGACAGGGGGCCCTCAGCTCCTACAATGAGCAGTTCTTC.

The V gene is TRBV5-1, the J gene TRBJ2-2; D is possibly TRBD1 (6 bases). Germline lookup yields CDR1 SGHRS and CDR2 YFSETQ. The CDR3 consists of 17 residues. V lost 4 bases and J 0 bases, leaving 16 bases between the germline ends. The CDR3 loop reads CASSPSPGGANTGELFF. The CDR3 DNA reads as TGCGCCAGCAGCCCCTCCCCTGGGGGCGCGAACACCGGGGAGCTGTTTTTT.

This chain links TRBV5-4 with TRBJ2-2; no clear D gene. Germline assignment: CDR1 SGHNT and CDR2 YYREEE (reference sequence). This CDR3 region has 13 residues. V lost 4 bases to trimming and J lost 5 bases, with 9 bases between them. The CDR3 nucleotides are TGTGCCAGCAGCGCGGACGGGACCGGGGAGCTGTTTTTT. It codes for CASSADGTGELFF.

This chain joins TRBV3-1 (or the pseudogene TRBV3-2) and TRBJ2-7, with a tentative D call TRBD2 (7 bases). Between the trimmed V and J ends, which lost 5 bases and 4 bases, there was a span of 15 bases. The germline V gene has CDR1 LGHDT and CDR2 YNNKEL (reference sequence). The CDR3 is made up of 14 amino acids. CDR3 residues: CASSKGLGGYEQYF. The CDR3, as DNA: TGTGCCAGCAGCAAAGGACTAGGGGGATACGAGCAGTACTTC.

The V gene is TRBV9, the J gene TRBJ2-1; TRBD1 agrees at 7 bases. Germline-derived CDR1 and CDR2 are SGDLS and YYNGEE. The CDR3 has 18 residues. After removal of 4 bases from V and 2 bases from J, the junction contained 15 bases not matched to a gene. In nucleotides, the CDR3 is TGTGCCAGCAGCCCGAAGATAGAAACAGGGGTGGCCTACAATGAGCAGTTCTTC. This codes for CASSPKIETGVAYNEQFF.

The chain couples TRBV2 to TRBJ1-2, with D hard to call. The CDR3 extends over 13 amino acids. The V and J ends lost 6 bases and 1 base respectively, with 9 bases between them. Germline values: CDR1 SNHLY, CDR2 FYNNEI. The CDR3 DNA follows: TGTGCCAGCAGCCGGGAGAATAACTATGGCTACACCTTC. Protein sequence: CASSRENNYGYTF.

The V gene is TRBV30, the J gene TRBJ1-3; D is possibly TRBD1 (5 bases). Germline-derived CDR1 and CDR2 are GTSNPN and SVGIG (reference sequence). This CDR3 comprises 14 residues. V lost 3 bases and J lost 0, with 9 bases in between. The CDR3 coding sequence is TGTGCCTGGAGGGACAAGAGCTCTGGAAACACCATATATTTT. Protein sequence: CAWRDKSSGNTIYF.

The chain combines TRBV18 with TRBJ2-5; no clear D. The CDR3 sequence is 15 residues long. Trimming removed 3 bases from V and 4 bases from J, with 15 bases in between. The germline CDR1 and CDR2 sequences are KGHSH and LQKENI. CDR3 sequence reads: CASSPGHSDSETQYF. The CDR3 bases are TGTGCCAGCTCACCTGGGCACAGCGATTCAGAGACCCAGTACTTC.

The rearrangement links TRBV5-1 to TRBJ2-1, with unresolved D. This CDR3 contains 13 residues. Germline V gene sequence: CDR1 SGHRS, CDR2 YFSETQ. V was cut by 4 bases and J by 6 bases, with 11 bases left in between. The CDR3 region has the DNA TGCGCCAGCAGCCCGTACCATATCAATGAGCAGTTCTTC. Its translation: CASSPYHINEQFF. Based on the CDR3 plus reference TRBV5-1 and TRBJ2-1, the full variable domain is KAGVTQTPRYLIKTRGQQVTLSCSPISGHRSVSWYQQTPGQGLQFLFEYFSETQRNKGNFPGRFSGRQFSNSRSEMNVSTLELGDSALYLCASSPYHINEQFFGPGTRLTVL.

This rearrangement joins TRBV4-1 to TRBJ2-5; TRBD2 matches at 7 bases. The germline V gene has CDR1 MGHRA and CDR2 YSYEKL. The CDR3 has 20 residues. V lost 0 bases and J lost 5; bases outside the gene matches: 21. CDR3 DNA sequence: TGCGCCAGCAGCCAAGATAATGGGGGAGTTAGTAGCGGGTCGCGGGAGACCCAGTACTTC. Its translation: CASSQDNGGVSSGSRETQYF.

The chain uses TRBV6-4 and TRBJ2-2, with TRBD2 matching 9 bases. The CDR3 is 18 amino acids. Germline assignment: CDR1 MRHNA and CDR2 SNTAGT. V shed 2 bases and J 3 bases; nucleotides not matched to a gene: 10. The CDR3 is CASSDGKVAGGHTGELFF. The CDR3 DNA is TGTGCCAGCAGTGACGGTAAAGTGGCGGGGGGGCACACCGGGGAGCTGTTTTTT.

The rearrangement uses TRBV19 and TRBJ2-7, with unresolved D. The CDR3 runs to 11 residues. The germline gives CDR1 LNHDA, CDR2 SQIVND (reference sequence). V gave up 4 bases and J gave up 3 bases, with 4 bases separating them. CDR3 protein: CASSSRYEQYF. In DNA, the CDR3 is TGTGCCAGTAGTAGCCGCTACGAGCAGTACTTC.

The chain couples TRBV7-2 to TRBJ2-2, with 9 bases fitting TRBD1. Germline assignment: CDR1 SGHTA and CDR2 FQGNSA. The J segment lost 3 bases and the V segment lost 6 bases, leaving 5 bases of the junction unmatched. The CDR3 consists of 15 residues. DNA of the CDR3: TGTGCCAGCAGAATACAGGGGGCCGACACCGGGGAGCTGTTTTTT. Encoded protein: CASRIQGADTGELFF.